These 21 T cell receptor beta chains share one sample of origin, sequenced in a study of T cells in Graves' hyperthyroidism and ophthalmopathy. Amplified TCR beta CDR3 regions came from RNA transcripts. The study used the HTBI primer set for a first-round RT-PCR of the TCR CDR3. TCRdb re-called the multiplex PCR reads with MiXCR, one entry per CDR3 protein. The table includes roughly 360,000 distinct CDR3 sequences, roughly 14% detected once. Input material: blood. The source of these receptors is a man younger than 45 with Graves' hyperthyroidism that later progressed to Graves' ophthalmopathy.

CDR3 residues: CASSEGHRGAGGYTF. The CDR3, as DNA: TGCGCCAGCAGCGAAGGACACAGGGGCGCGGGAGGCTACACCTTC. The rearrangement joins TRBV4-1 to TRBJ1-2; 7 nucleotides match TRBD1. The J segment lost 8 bases and the V segment lost 5 bases, leaving 14 bases of the junction unmatched. This CDR3 has 15 amino acids. In germline, CDR1 is MGHRA, CDR2 YSYEKL.

Concerning this clonotype itself: Given a much more abundant clone one base away, this may be a read error. The chain links TRBV13 to TRBJ2-5; 10 nucleotides line up with TRBD2. V trimming: 4 bases; J trimming: 2 bases; junction bases outside the gene matches: 7. From germline, CDR1 is PRHDT and CDR2 FYEKMQ (reference sequence). The CDR3 runs to 16 residues. The CDR3 spells CASSSASGGPQETQYF. The CDR3 bases are TGTGCCAGCAGCTCGGCTAGCGGGGGACCTCAAGAGACCCAGTACTTC.

This clonotype was counted many times. The chain links TRBV19 to TRBJ1-5, with TRBD1 matching over 7 bases. This CDR3 is built from 15 residues. V was clipped by 4 bases and J by 5 bases; unmatched bases: 8. CDR1 LNHDA and CDR2 SQIVND come from the germline V gene (reference sequence). The CDR3, as DNA: TGTGCCAGTAGTACGACGGGACAGAATTATCAGCCCCAGCATTTT. It is translated as CASSTTGQNYQPQHF.

V usage is TRBV19 and J usage is TRBJ1-6; D might be TRBD1 (5 bases). This CDR3 is 14 amino acids long. The germline CDR1 and CDR2 sequences are LNHDA and SQIVND (reference sequence). V lost 7 bases to trimming and J lost 10 bases, with 17 bases between them. For the CDR3, the DNA is TGTGCCAGTACCTCGTCGGGGGAAGGCTCACCCCTCCACTTT. It is translated as CASTSSGEGSPLHF.

There are many counts of this clonotype. J is TRBJ2-1 and V is TRBV28; unclear D gene. Trimming left V 3 bases short and J 0 bases short, with 6 bases between. This CDR3 contains 14 residues. Germline CDR1 and CDR2: MDHEN and SYDVKM. The DNA for the CDR3 is TGTGCCAGCAGTTTGTCCGGCTCCTACAATGAGCAGTTCTTC. This sequence encodes CASSLSGSYNEQFF.

This clonotype was picked up many times. This chain joins TRBV28 and TRBJ1-2; the match to TRBD1 covers 7 bases. CDR3 length: 15 residues. CDR1 MDHEN and CDR2 SYDVKM come from the germline V gene. After removal of 3 bases from V and 4 bases from J, the junction contained 8 bases not matched to a gene. The CDR3 loop reads CASSFSYRGRYGYTF. The CDR3 DNA reads TGTGCCAGCAGTTTCTCTTACAGGGGCCGCTATGGCTACACCTTC.

Ten or more counts support this clonotype. V is TRBV11-3 and J is TRBJ2-7; D not certain. Germline CDR1 is SGHNT and CDR2 is YENEEA. The length of the CDR3 is 13 residues. Trimming took 1 base from V and 2 from J, leaving 6 bases between them. The CDR3 sequence: CASSLVSTYEQYF. CDR3 nucleotide sequence: TGTGCCAGCAGCTTAGTCAGTACCTACGAGCAGTACTTC.

This chain uses TRBV28 with TRBJ2-5; the match to TRBD2 covers 8 bases. The V segment lost 5 bases and the J segment 5 bases; nucleotides outside the gene matches: 7. Germline V gives CDR1 MDHEN, CDR2 SYDVKM. This CDR3 is built from 14 residues. CDR3 in DNA: TGTGCCAGCAGTCCCCGGGGGGGCCGGGAGACCCAGTACTTC. Its translation is CASSPRGGRETQYF.

The chain carries TRBV18 and TRBJ1-5; TRBD1 agrees at 7 bases. The length of the CDR3 is 13 residues. After removal of 6 bases from V and 7 bases from J, the junction contained 6 bases not matched to a gene. The V gene's germline CDR1 is KGHSH and CDR2 LQKENI. CDR3 nucleotide sequence: TGTGCCAGCTCCGGACAGGAGGAACAGCCCCAGCATTTT. It encodes CASSGQEEQPQHF.

Turning to this clonotype: This may stem from a read error, because a much larger clone lies one nucleotide away. The chain employs TRBV28 and TRBJ1-1; a weak D match, TRBD1 (5 bases). The CDR3 is 13 residues long. Looked up from germline, CDR1 is MDHEN and CDR2 is SYDVKM. CDR3 bases: TGTGCCAGCAGTTTATCAGGGACCACTGAAGCTCTCTTT. This translates into CASSLSGTTEALF.

This clonotype was detected ten times or more. The V gene is TRBV28, the J gene TRBJ1-1; D is ambiguous. Germline V gene sequence: CDR1 MDHEN, CDR2 SYDVKM. V lost 5 bases to trimming and J lost 0 bases, with 7 bases between them. This CDR3 is built from 13 residues. CDR3 in DNA: TGTGCCAGCAGTGGGGTCTTGAACACTGAAGCTTTCTTT. It translates to CASSGVLNTEAFF.

The chain recombines TRBV12-5 with TRBJ1-3, with D hard to call. V was clipped by 0 bases and J by 0 bases, with 9 bases between them. Germline CDR1 reads LGHNT; CDR2 reads FRNRAP. The CDR3 is made up of 16 amino acids. The CDR3 coding sequence is TGTGCTAGTGGTTTGGTACTCGGGAGCTCTGGAAACACCATATATTTT. Its protein is CASGLVLGSSGNTIYF.

This clonotype came up many times. The rearrangement links TRBV12-3 or TRBV12-4 to TRBJ1-1; D unresolved. With 2 bases removed from V and 4 bases from J, the gap between germline ends came to 11 bases. This CDR3 comprises 14 residues. DNA of the CDR3: TGTGCCAGCAGTTTAACCCCGCCACGCACTGAAGCTTTCTTT. Its translation: CASSLTPPRTEAFF.

This sequence joins TRBV20-1 and TRBJ2-1; 12 nucleotides match TRBD2. CDR3 length equals 16 residues. Trimming took 5 bases from V and 8 from J; bases not matched to a gene: 13. Germline CDR1 reads DFQATT; CDR2 reads SNEGSKA (reference sequence). The CDR3 loop is CSAYPSGGASDHEQFF. The CDR3 coding sequence is TGCAGTGCTTATCCTAGCGGGGGGGCATCCGACCATGAGCAGTTCTTC.

This clonotype was counted at least ten times. The chain links TRBV5-1 to TRBJ1-4; D is perhaps TRBD1 (5 bases). The germline V and J ends were trimmed by 4 bases and 7 bases, with 17 bases remaining between them. Germline CDR1 reads SGHRS; CDR2 reads YFSETQ. CDR3 length equals 15 residues. The CDR3: CASSPRPGVGEKLFF. In DNA, the CDR3 is TGCGCCAGCAGCCCCCGCCCGGGGGTAGGTGAAAAACTGTTTTTT.

The table lists this clonotype with many counts. Written as DNA, the CDR3 is TGTGCCAGCAGTTTAATGGCAAACAATGAGCAGTTCTTC. It yields the protein CASSLMANNEQFF. The J gene is TRBJ2-1, the V gene TRBV28; D gene unclear. V lost 2 bases and J 5 bases, leaving 7 bases between the germline ends. Germline V CDR1 and CDR2: MDHEN, SYDVKM. This CDR3 has 13 amino acids.

This sequence joins TRBV20-1 and TRBJ1-3; 7 bases are shared with TRBD1. Germline trimming cut 0 bases from V and 3 bases from J; bases unmatched to any gene: 5. This CDR3 is 15 amino acids long. CDR1 is DFQATT, CDR2 SNEGSKA, per germline (reference sequence). DNA of the CDR3: TGCAGTGCTAGAGAACAACAGGGGAGTGGAAACACCATATATTTT. This encodes CSAREQQGSGNTIYF.

This chain links TRBV6-2 or TRBV6-3 with TRBJ1-2; TRBD1 matches 7 bases. The CDR3 totals 13 residues. Germline assignment: CDR1 MNHEY and CDR2 SVGEGT. With V trimmed by 5 bases and J by 6 bases, 6 bases remained unmatched. CDR3 protein: CASSTTGADGYTF. The CDR3 DNA reads TGTGCCAGCAGTACTACAGGGGCAGATGGCTACACCTTC.

V and J are TRBV30 and TRBJ1-2; a possible D gene is TRBD1 (6 bases). The germline gives CDR1 GTSNPN, CDR2 SVGIG (reference sequence). V gave up 3 bases and J gave up 0 bases, with 8 bases separating them. This CDR3 is 13 amino acids long. The CDR3 protein is CAWRAGANYGYTF. The CDR3 DNA sequence: TGTGCCTGGAGAGCAGGGGCTAACTATGGCTACACCTTC.

This clonotype was detected only a few times. The chain employs TRBV20-1 and TRBJ1-5; D might be TRBD1 (6 bases). Germline CDR1 DFQATT, CDR2 SNEGSKA (reference sequence). Between the trimmed V and J ends, which lost 2 bases and 5 bases, there was a span of 13 bases. This CDR3 has 14 residues. The DNA for the CDR3 is TGCAGTGCTAGAAATCCGGACAGCTATCAGCCCCAGCATTTT. Its protein product is CSARNPDSYQPQHF.

This clonotype occurred many times. The chain combines TRBV6-2 or TRBV6-3 with TRBJ2-5, with TRBD2 matching over 7 bases. The CDR3 length is 14 residues. The ends lost 1 base at V and 2 bases at J; junction bases unmatched: 1. Germline loops: CDR1 MNHEY, CDR2 SVGEGT. The CDR3 bases are TGTGCCAGCAGTTACTGGGGGGGACAAGAGACCCAGTACTTC. It encodes CASSYWGGQETQYF.